These 30 T cell receptor beta chains were all obtained from the same sample, sequenced in a study of shared clonotypes between healthy human individuals. The assay was immunoSEQ multiplex PCR, and TCRdb's table has in-frame clones only and misses some. The sample lists 2 million to 2.5 million clones; about 93% were seen once. The naive CD8 population came from CD45RO-negative cells selected for CCR7, without terminally differentiated effector memory CD45RA+ cells. Sequencing used naive CD8+ T cells from PBMCs. The receptors were sampled from a man aged 18 to 35 in good health. Some clones in this sample may be carry-over from other donors' samples.

This chain's CDR3 is CASAGRGHSGNTIYF. CDR3 bases: TGTGCCAGCGCAGGCCGGGGCCACTCTGGAAACACCATATATTTT. The chain carries TRBV2 and TRBJ1-3; D possibly corresponds to TRBD1 (5 bases). CDR1 is SNHLY and CDR2 is FYNNEI in the germline V gene. This CDR3 is built from 15 residues. Deletions cut 8 bases from V and 0 bases from J, with 14 bases between.

The chain joins TRBV2 to TRBJ2-7; TRBD2 matches at 14 bases. The CDR3 totals 20 residues. Germline values: CDR1 SNHLY, CDR2 FYNNEI. The J segment lost 0 bases and the V segment lost 5 bases, leaving 15 bases of the junction unmatched. The CDR3 loop is CASSLYATTSGRGVSYEQYF. The CDR3, as DNA: TGTGCCAGCAGTCTTTATGCTACGACTAGCGGGAGGGGGGTCTCCTACGAGCAGTACTTC.

A single count supports this clone. The chain recombines TRBV15 with TRBJ1-2; D is unclear. V shed 1 base and J shed 6 bases, with 24 bases lying between them. This CDR3 spans 18 amino acids. Germline-derived CDR1 and CDR2 are LNHNV and YYDKDF (reference sequence). CDR3 nucleotides: TGTGCCACCAGCAGAGGGAGGCCCCCGACCACAGAGGAGGATGGCTACACCTTC. Its protein is CATSRGRPPTTEEDGYTF.

The chain uses TRBV9 and TRBJ2-7; weak D call: TRBD1 (6 bases). Per the germline V gene, CDR1 is SGDLS and CDR2 is YYNGEE. Trimming removed 4 bases at V and 5 bases at J, with 16 bases between. This CDR3 spans 14 amino acids. CDR3 in amino acids: CASSQGHLGNEQYF. CDR3 sequence (DNA): TGTGCCAGCAGCCAGGGGCATTTGGGTAACGAGCAGTACTTC.

The chain has TRBV7-9 and TRBJ1-3; no firm D call. V was shortened by 5 bases and J by 0 bases, with 14 bases between the two germline ends. The CDR3 spans 16 residues. The germline V gene encodes CDR1 SEHNR and CDR2 FQNEAQ (reference sequence). The CDR3: CASSPPLANSGNTIYF. The CDR3 DNA follows: TGTGCCAGCAGCCCCCCACTTGCCAACTCTGGAAACACCATATATTTT.

The chain has TRBV29-1 and TRBJ1-2; 7 positions agree with TRBD1. Trimming removed 3 bases from V and 0 bases from J; junction bases left unmatched: 13. The germline V gene encodes CDR1 SQVTM and CDR2 ANQGSEA. The CDR3 is made up of 17 amino acids. The CDR3 nucleotides are TGCAGCGTTGACGCTAGGACAGGAGACTACTCTAACTATGGCTACACCTTC. As protein: CSVDARTGDYSNYGYTF. The full variable domain, its missing parts supplied by reference TRBV29-1 and TRBJ1-2, is SAVISQKPSRDICQRGTSLTIQCQVDSQVTMMFWYRQQPGQSLTLIATANQGSEATYESGFVIDKFPISRPNLTFSTLTVSNMSPEDSSIYLCSVDARTGDYSNYGYTFGSGTRLTVV.

J is TRBJ2-1 and V is TRBV4-1, with TRBD2 matching over 8 bases. Per the germline V gene, CDR1 is MGHRA and CDR2 is YSYEKL. The CDR3 has 16 residues. V lost 3 bases, J lost 5 bases, and 9 bases stayed unmatched. In DNA, the CDR3 is TGCGCCAGCAGCCAGGTGACTAGCGTACGACACAATGAGCAGTTCTTC. This gives the protein CASSQVTSVRHNEQFF.

The V call is TRBV7-3, the J call TRBJ2-1; D possibly corresponds to TRBD1 (6 bases). CDR1 and CDR2 from the germline V gene are SGHTA and FQGTGA. This CDR3 spans 14 amino acids. The ends were cut back, 5 bases at V and 10 bases at J, with 18 bases in the middle. CDR3 in amino acids: CASSTGHRVGEQFF. CDR3 coding DNA: TGTGCCAGCAGCACGGGACACCGGGTTGGGGAGCAGTTCTTC.

This chain connects TRBV27 to TRBJ2-3; a weak D match, TRBD2 (6 bases). V lost 5 bases and J 0 bases, leaving 15 bases between the germline ends. From germline, CDR1 is MNHEY and CDR2 SMNVEV (reference sequence). This CDR3 is 16 amino acids long. The CDR3 spells CASSPRRAESTDTQYF. DNA of the CDR3: TGTGCCAGCAGTCCCCGGAGGGCGGAGAGCACAGATACGCAGTATTTT.

The chain is built from TRBV7-9 and TRBJ2-7, with 7 bases lining up with TRBD2. J gave up 3 bases and V 9 bases, and 17 bases lay outside the gene matches. The CDR3 loop spans 16 amino acids. CDR1 is SEHNR, CDR2 FQNEAQ, per germline (reference sequence). Here the CDR3 reads CASSIDRASGNYEQYF. The CDR3 DNA follows: TGTGCCAGTTCTATCGATCGGGCTAGCGGTAACTACGAGCAGTACTTC.

The CDR3 DNA sequence: TGCAGCGTTGCGTTTGCGGGGTCCAATCAGCCCCAGCATTTT. Translating it yields CSVAFAGSNQPQHF. The V and J genes are TRBV29-1 and TRBJ1-5; the D is unclear. The CDR3 sequence is 14 residues long. The germline V gene has CDR1 SQVTM and CDR2 ANQGSEA. V lost 4 bases, J lost 3 bases, and 13 bases lay in between.

This clone was observed once. The rearrangement uses TRBV30 and TRBJ2-7, with TRBD1 identical over 7 bases. CDR1 is GTSNPN, CDR2 SVGIG, per germline (reference sequence). This CDR3 is 15 amino acids long. The junction had 8 bases not matched to a gene; V was cut back by 3 bases and J by 0 bases. As DNA, the CDR3 is TGTGCCTGGAGGCCCTTCCGGGACAGCTCCTACGAGCAGTACTTC. Translated, it gives CAWRPFRDSSYEQYF. Full variable domain (rest looked up from reference TRBV30 and TRBJ2-7): SQTIHQWPATLVQPVGSPLSLECTVEGTSNPNLYWYRQAAGRGLQLLFYSVGIGQISSEVPQNLSASRPQDRQFILSSKKLLLSDSGFYLCAWRPFRDSSYEQYFGPGTRLTVT.

This chain connects TRBV28 to TRBJ1-2, with TRBD1 matching over 7 bases. The CDR3 loop spans 16 amino acids. V shed 9 bases, J shed 0 bases, and the junction held 13 bases outside the gene matches. Per germline, CDR1 MDHEN and CDR2 SYDVKM. The CDR3 protein is CASDPPGRGSNYGYTF. CDR3 sequence (DNA): TGTGCCAGTGACCCCCCCGGCAGGGGGTCTAACTATGGCTACACCTTC.

This chain links TRBV30 with TRBJ2-2; no definite D call. The CDR3 is made up of 16 amino acids. Deletions cut 0 bases from V and 0 bases from J, with 11 bases between. CDR1 is GTSNPN and CDR2 is SVGIG in the germline V gene (reference sequence). The DNA of the CDR3 is TGTGCCTGGAGTGTAGGCCGCCTAGCGAACACCGGGGAGCTGTTTTTT. Its protein is CAWSVGRLANTGELFF.

The J gene is TRBJ2-3, the V gene TRBV6-5; no clear D. The V end lost 5 bases, the J end lost 5 bases, and 17 bases lay between the germline ends. Germline CDR1 is MNHEY and CDR2 is SVGAGI. The CDR3 is 15 residues long. CDR3 nucleotides: TGTGCCAGCAGTACCCAAGGGTCCGTCGTAGATACGCAGTATTTT. Translated: CASSTQGSVVDTQYF.

V usage is TRBV7-9 and J usage is TRBJ2-1; D assignment may be TRBD1 or TRBD2 (5 bases each). The germline V gene encodes CDR1 SEHNR and CDR2 FQNEAQ (reference sequence). The CDR3 totals 16 residues. With 1 base removed from V and 5 bases from J, the gap between germline ends came to 15 bases. This CDR3 reads CASSLVGRDPHNEQFF. The DNA of the CDR3 is TGTGCCAGCAGCTTAGTGGGTAGGGACCCCCACAATGAGCAGTTCTTC.

The CDR3 DNA is TGTGCCAGCAGTTTAGGGACTAGCGGGGGCGAGCAGTACTTC. This translates into CASSLGTSGGEQYF. The V call is TRBV27, the J call TRBJ2-7, with 14 bases that match TRBD2. This CDR3 region has 14 residues. Germline assignment: CDR1 MNHEY and CDR2 SMNVEV (reference sequence). The trim removed 2 bases at V and 6 bases at J, leaving 0 bases unmatched.

V is TRBV11-2 and J is TRBJ1-2, with 8 bases fitting TRBD1. The germline gives CDR1 SGHAT, CDR2 FQNNGV. The junction had 11 bases not matched to a gene; V was cut back by 4 bases and J by 4 bases. This CDR3 has 16 amino acids. CDR3 nucleotides: TGTGCCAGCAGCTCATTAAGGGACAGGATATTCTATGGCTACACCTTC. It codes for CASSSLRDRIFYGYTF.

This chain connects TRBV27 to TRBJ2-5, with D perhaps matching TRBD1 (6 bases). The V end was cut by 4 bases, the J end by 1 base, with 16 bases between. The CDR3 sequence is 16 residues long. Germline values: CDR1 MNHEY, CDR2 SMNVEV (reference sequence). The CDR3 sequence is CASSSAEDRSQETQYF. CDR3 nucleotide sequence: TGTGCCAGCAGTTCGGCAGAGGACAGATCCCAAGAGACCCAGTACTTC.

This chain joins TRBV9 and TRBJ2-7, with D possibly being TRBD2 (6 bases). The germline V gene has CDR1 SGDLS and CDR2 YYNGEE. This CDR3 contains 16 residues. V lost 4 bases and J 6 bases, leaving 23 bases between the germline ends. CDR3 protein: CASSPKAGRTFSEQYF. In nucleotides, the CDR3 is TGTGCCAGCAGCCCCAAAGCGGGTCGTACGTTCAGCGAGCAGTACTTC. The full variable domain, its missing parts supplied by reference TRBV9 and TRBJ2-7, is DSGVTQTPKHLITATGQRVTLRCSPRSGDLSVYWYQQSLDQGLQFLIQYYNGEERAKGNILERFSAQQFPDLHSELNLSSLELGDSALYFCASSPKAGRTFSEQYFGPGTRLTVT.

The chain uses TRBV21-1 and TRBJ2-7; the table's D call, TRBD2, was not checked against the DNA. TRBV21-1 is assigned pseudogene status. The CDR3 runs to 16 residues. The DNA of the CDR3 is TGTGCCAGCAGCAAACCTTTGGGGGGACCCCCCGGCGAGCAGTACTTC. As protein: CASSKPLGGPPGEQYF.

This clone was observed a few times. The chain combines TRBV19 with TRBJ2-7; TRBD2 aligns across 8 bases. With V trimmed by 5 bases and J by 7 bases, 7 bases remained unmatched. Germline V gives CDR1 LNHDA, CDR2 SQIVND (reference sequence). The CDR3 length is 13 residues. As DNA, the CDR3 is TGTGCCAGTAGTCCAAGCGGGGGCGGGGAGCAGTACTTC. It codes for CASSPSGGGEQYF.

The V and J genes are TRBV9 and TRBJ2-3; D may be TRBD2 (5 bases). Germline CDR1 and CDR2: SGDLS and YYNGEE. The CDR3 totals 14 residues. The V end was cut by 3 bases, the J end by 0 bases, with 8 bases between. CDR3 in DNA: TGTGCCAGCAGCGCTACTAGTAGCACAGATACGCAGTATTTT. Translation gives CASSATSSTDTQYF.

The rearrangement uses TRBV27 and TRBJ1-5; TRBD1 is a possible D gene (6 bases). Trimming took 0 bases from V and 11 from J, leaving 11 bases between them. CDR1 MNHEY and CDR2 SMNVEV come from the germline V gene (reference sequence). The CDR3 is 13 amino acids. CDR3: CASSLSPAGAQHF. The DNA of the CDR3 is TGTGCCAGCAGTTTATCGCCGGCAGGGGCCCAGCATTTT.

The chain carries TRBV30 and TRBJ1-3; D is unresolved. Germline CDR1 and CDR2: GTSNPN and SVGIG (reference sequence). Trimming removed 0 bases from V and 4 bases from J, with 13 bases in between. This CDR3 region has 15 residues. The CDR3 DNA sequence: TGTGCCTGGAGTGTAAGGTGGCAGGCCGGAAACACCATATATTTT. Its translation is CAWSVRWQAGNTIYF.

With respect to this clone: Distinct nucleotide sequences in the sample also encode this CDR3. This chain links TRBV5-4 with TRBJ2-7, with 8 bases that match TRBD2. The germline V gene has CDR1 SGHNT and CDR2 YYREEE (reference sequence). The CDR3 loop spans 15 amino acids. Trimming removed 2 bases from V and 1 base from J; junction bases left unmatched: 5. CDR3 amino acids: CASSLRREVSYEQYF. The CDR3 DNA follows: TGTGCCAGCAGCTTAAGGCGGGAGGTATCCTACGAGCAGTACTTC.

As for this clone: The same CDR3 can be traced to other DNA sequences in this sample. V usage is TRBV5-6 and J usage is TRBJ2-7; D remains unclear. There are 13 residues in the CDR3. Between the trimmed V and J ends, which lost 5 bases and 3 bases, there was a span of 12 bases. Germline V CDR1 and CDR2: SGHDT, YYEEEE. CDR3 in DNA: TGTGCCAGCAGTTTGCGGAACGACTACGAGCAGTACTTC. Translated, it gives CASSLRNDYEQYF.

This clone appeared once. The chain combines TRBV27 with TRBJ2-5; 13 bases are shared with TRBD2. Germline CDR1 reads MNHEY; CDR2 reads SMNVEV (reference sequence). The length of the CDR3 is 18 residues. The J segment lost 4 bases and the V segment lost 4 bases, leaving 12 bases of the junction unmatched. The CDR3 nucleotides are TGTGCCAGCAGTTCTCGGACTAGCGGGAGAGTAGATGGAGAGACCCAGTACTTC. It yields the protein CASSSRTSGRVDGETQYF.

This clone is a singleton in its sample. The V and J genes are TRBV11-2 and TRBJ2-2; D may match TRBD1 or TRBD2 (5 bases each). Trimming took 3 bases from V and 3 from J, leaving 11 bases between them. The CDR3 is 15 amino acids. Germline V lookup: CDR1 SGHAT, CDR2 FQNNGV. The CDR3 here is CASSFEGFYTGELFF. The CDR3 bases are TGTGCCAGCAGCTTCGAGGGGTTTTACACCGGGGAGCTGTTTTTT.

The rearrangement links TRBV28 to TRBJ2-1, with 7 bases that match TRBD1. The CDR3 consists of 18 residues. The V and J ends lost 6 bases and 2 bases, in that order; junction bases with no gene match: 16. The germline V gene has CDR1 MDHEN and CDR2 SYDVKM. The CDR3: CASSPRTGALTPYNEQFF. CDR3 coding DNA: TGTGCCAGCAGCCCCAGGACAGGAGCTCTGACTCCCTACAATGAGCAGTTCTTC.